A selection of T cell receptor beta chains follows, all from one sample in a study of T cells after yellow fever vaccination. Each CDR3 protein gets one entry after TCRdb re-called the 5' RACE reads with MiXCR. The sample holds hundreds of thousands of distinct CDR3 sequences, about a sixth seen once. This specimen consisted of PBMCs, obtained around 5 days after the first yellow fever vaccination. These receptors came from a man aged 18-30 years who received the YFV17D yellow fever vaccine. CDR3s include the opening cysteine and the closing phenylalanine or tryptophan. D genes are given only for firm matches. Rows may omit the clone size; those that give it use once, few, many or a size class.

j_call: TRBJ2-1
clone_size: .
d_call: .
v_call: TRBV30
cdr3_nt: TGTGCCTGGAGTGTCAATGGCCATGAGCAGTTCTTC
cdr3_aa: CAWSVNGHEQFF

j_call: TRBJ2-3
clone_size: .
d_call: .
v_call: TRBV23-1
cdr3_nt: TGCGCCAGCAGTCAATTTATCTGCCCCACAGATACGCAGTATTTT
cdr3_aa: CASSQFICPTDTQYF

j_call: TRBJ2-3
clone_size: few
d_call: .
v_call: TRBV27
cdr3_nt: TGTGCCAGCAGGACTCCGGGGGACACAGATACGCAGTATTTT
cdr3_aa: CASRTPGDTDTQYF

j_call: TRBJ2-7
clone_size: many
d_call: .
v_call: TRBV12-3/TRBV12-4
cdr3_nt: TGTGCCAGCAGACTACAGGGAGGACCCTACGAGCAGTACTTC
cdr3_aa: CASRLQGGPYEQYF

j_call: TRBJ2-7
clone_size: many
d_call: TRBD1
v_call: TRBV5-1
cdr3_nt: TGCGCCAGCAGCTTCGGACAGGGCGAGCAGTACTTC
cdr3_aa: CASSFGQGEQYF

j_call: TRBJ1-2
clone_size: .
d_call: .
v_call: TRBV24-1
cdr3_nt: TGTGCCACCAGTGATTTGTACCAAACCTATGGCTACACCTTC
cdr3_aa: CATSDLYQTYGYTF

j_call: TRBJ2-7
clone_size: few
d_call: .
v_call: TRBV19
cdr3_nt: TGTGCCAGTAGTATGGGCCCCGGCGGCGAGCAGTACTTC
cdr3_aa: CASSMGPGGEQYF

j_call: TRBJ2-5
clone_size: few
d_call: TRBD1
v_call: TRBV18
cdr3_nt: TGTGCCAGCTCACCACAGGACCCAGGGGGGACCCAGTACTTC
cdr3_aa: CASSPQDPGGTQYF

j_call: TRBJ2-2
clone_size: few
d_call: .
v_call: TRBV7-2
cdr3_nt: TGTGCCAGCAGCTCAAATACAGAGGGGCAGCTGTTTTTT
cdr3_aa: CASSSNTEGQLFF

j_call: TRBJ2-2
clone_size: .
d_call: .
v_call: TRBV5-6
cdr3_nt: TGTGCCAGCAGCTCCCAGGGAGGCGGGGAGCTGTTTTTT
cdr3_aa: CASSSQGGGELFF

j_call: TRBJ1-6
clone_size: few
d_call: .
v_call: TRBV2
cdr3_nt: TGTGCCAGCAGTGAAATTGGAATCGGGGGGTATAATTCACCCCTCCACTTT
cdr3_aa: CASSEIGIGGYNSPLHF

j_call: TRBJ1-5
clone_size: few
d_call: .
v_call: TRBV27
cdr3_nt: TGTGCCAGCAGTTTAGCTCCTCCTAGCAATCAGCCCCAGCATTTT
cdr3_aa: CASSLAPPSNQPQHF

j_call: TRBJ1-2
clone_size: .
d_call: .
v_call: TRBV3-1
cdr3_nt: TGTGCCAGCAGCCAGGCTGGCGGAAATGGCTACACCTTC
cdr3_aa: CASSQAGGNGYTF

j_call: TRBJ2-1
clone_size: .
d_call: .
v_call: TRBV7-9
cdr3_nt: TGTGCCAGCAGTTTGGGACATCTGTACAATGAGCAGTTCTTC
cdr3_aa: CASSLGHLYNEQFF

j_call: TRBJ2-1
clone_size: .
d_call: TRBD2
v_call: TRBV6-5
cdr3_nt: TGTGCCAGCAGTTTTTCTCCTGGGACTAGCAAGGACAATGAGCAGTTCTTC
cdr3_aa: CASSFSPGTSKDNEQFF

j_call: TRBJ1-1
clone_size: .
d_call: .
v_call: TRBV1
cdr3_nt: TGCACCAGCAGCCAACCCCCACAGACCCATGAAGCTTTCTTT
cdr3_aa: CTSSQPPQTHEAFF

j_call: TRBJ2-1
clone_size: .
d_call: .
v_call: TRBV7-9
cdr3_nt: TGTGCCAGCACCCGTGGGGCAGGGAACAATGAGCAGTTCTTC
cdr3_aa: CASTRGAGNNEQFF